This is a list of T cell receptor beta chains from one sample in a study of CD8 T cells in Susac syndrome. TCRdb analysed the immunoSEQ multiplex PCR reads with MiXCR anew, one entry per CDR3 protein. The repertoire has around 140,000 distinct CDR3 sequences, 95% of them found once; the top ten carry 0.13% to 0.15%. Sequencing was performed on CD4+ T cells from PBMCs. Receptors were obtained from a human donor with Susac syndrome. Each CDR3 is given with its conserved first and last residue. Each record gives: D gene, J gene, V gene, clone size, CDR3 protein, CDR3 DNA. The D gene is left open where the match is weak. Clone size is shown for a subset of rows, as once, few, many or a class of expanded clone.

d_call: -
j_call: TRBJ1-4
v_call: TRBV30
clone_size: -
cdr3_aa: CAWSVPGGTNEKLFF
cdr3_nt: TGTGCCTGGAGTGTACCTGGAGGAACTAATGAAAAACTGTTTTTT

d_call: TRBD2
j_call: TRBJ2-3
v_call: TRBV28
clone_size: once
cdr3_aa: CASSQRLGLAGGSTDTQYF
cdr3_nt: TGTGCCAGCAGTCAACGGTTGGGACTAGCGGGGGGGAGCACAGATACGCAGTATTTT

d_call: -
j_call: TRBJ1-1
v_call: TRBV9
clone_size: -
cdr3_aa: CASSLSWVNTEAFF
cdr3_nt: TGTGCCAGCAGCCTCAGTTGGGTGAACACTGAAGCTTTCTTT

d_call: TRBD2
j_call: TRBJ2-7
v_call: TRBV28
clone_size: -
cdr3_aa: CASSRGDLIYEQYF
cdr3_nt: TGTGCCAGCAGCCGGGGGGACTTGATCTACGAGCAGTACTTC

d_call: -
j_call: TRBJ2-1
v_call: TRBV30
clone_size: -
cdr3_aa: CAWSELILSSYNEQFF
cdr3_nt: TGTGCCTGGAGCGAGTTAATCCTGAGCTCCTACAATGAGCAGTTCTTC

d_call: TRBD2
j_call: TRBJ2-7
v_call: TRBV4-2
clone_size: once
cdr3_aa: CASSQGSGSGEQYF
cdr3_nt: TGTGCCAGCAGCCAAGGATCGGGTAGCGGGGAGCAGTACTTC

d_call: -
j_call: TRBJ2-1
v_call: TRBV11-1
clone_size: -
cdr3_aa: CASSFHRSAEEQFF
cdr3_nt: TGTGCCAGCAGCTTCCACCGCTCAGCTGAAGAGCAGTTCTTC

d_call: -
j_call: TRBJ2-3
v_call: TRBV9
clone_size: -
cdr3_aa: CASSVVQGDTQYF
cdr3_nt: TGTGCCAGCAGCGTAGTTCAGGGAGATACGCAGTATTTT

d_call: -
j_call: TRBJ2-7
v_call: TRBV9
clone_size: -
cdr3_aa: CASSADPTSEEYF
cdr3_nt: TGTGCCAGCAGCGCAGACCCAACCAGCGAAGAGTACTTC

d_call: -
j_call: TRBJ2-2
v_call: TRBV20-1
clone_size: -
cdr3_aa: CSARDTRSNTGELFF
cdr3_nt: TGCAGTGCTAGAGATACGAGATCGAACACCGGGGAGCTGTTTTTT

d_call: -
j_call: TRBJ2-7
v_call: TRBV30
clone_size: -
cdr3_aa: CAWSDGYEQYF
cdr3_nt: TGTGCCTGGAGTGATGGATACGAGCAGTACTTC

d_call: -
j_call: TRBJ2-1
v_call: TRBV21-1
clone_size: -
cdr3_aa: CATLLGSVYNEQFF
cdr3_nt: TGTGCCACTCTCCTGGGCAGCGTATACAATGAGCAGTTCTTC

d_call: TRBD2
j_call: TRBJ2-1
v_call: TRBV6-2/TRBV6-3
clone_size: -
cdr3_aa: CASSPRLAGGPDEQFF
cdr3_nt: TGTGCCAGCAGCCCCCGACTAGCGGGAGGGCCGGACGAGCAGTTCTTC